The present TCR beta chain was sequenced within a study of glioma-infiltrating T cells. Study findings and constraints: Gliomas, especially low-grade, showed above-expected tissue-blood divergence; non-neoplastic patients showed below. Very few CDR3 sequences were shared between tissue and blood.

TCR alpha and beta CDR3 regions were amplified from RNA using iRepertoire nested multiplex PCR. Tissue mRNA or PBMC total RNA, roughly 90-450 ng, went into one-step reverse transcription and amplification. TCRdb re-called the multiplex PCR reads through MiXCR, storing one row per CDR3 protein. The sample records roughly 350,000 distinct CDR3 sequences, around 45% being singletons. Germline V CDR1 and CDR2: MNHEY, SVGEGT. This CDR3 has 16 amino acids. Unmatched junction bases numbered 7, after V lost 6 bases and J lost 1 base. In its sample, this clonotype was seen a few times. Its antigen is not known.

The chain joins TRBV6-2 or TRBV6-3 to TRBJ2-2; 8 bases are shared with TRBD1. This TCR came from a human donor with low-grade glioma or glioblastoma, undergoing nonglioma brain surgery, or in good health (not recorded which). Sample: glioma tissue, nonneoplastic brain tissue, or PBMCs (not recorded which). The DNA for the CDR3 is TGTGCCAGCAGCCCCCACGGGACAGGGAACACCGGGGAGCTGTTTTTT. Its translation is CASSPHGTGNTGELFF.